The next 10 T cell receptor beta chains were all read from a single sample in a study of T cell changes during pregnancy in multiple sclerosis. Sequencing used immunoSEQ multiplex PCR; TCRdb keeps in-frame clones, though not all of them. The repertoire holds roughly 79,000 clones, with just under 95% as singletons. Here the sequenced sample was peripheral blood, taken in the second trimester of pregnancy. These receptors were taken from a female donor in good health, enrolled as a control in a pregnancy study.

This clone was seen once. V usage is TRBV7-2 and J usage is TRBJ1-5; 8 bases fit TRBD1. CDR1 and CDR2 from the germline V gene are SGHTA and FQGNSA. CDR3 length: 16 residues. V lost 4 bases to trimming and J lost 2 bases; unmatched junction nucleotides: 7. The CDR3 protein is CASSSTGQGGNQPQHF. CDR3 nucleotide sequence: TGTGCCAGCAGCTCAACCGGACAGGGAGGCAATCAGCCCCAGCATTTT.

The rearrangement links TRBV19 to TRBJ2-1, with 11 bases aligning to TRBD2. V was pared by 8 bases and J by 6 bases, with 12 bases of the junction left unmatched. CDR3 length equals 16 residues. Germline values: CDR1 LNHDA, CDR2 SQIVND (reference sequence). In nucleotides, the CDR3 is TGTGCCAGTCGGGACGCTAGCGGGGGGCCCAGCAATGAGCAGTTCTTC. As protein: CASRDASGGPSNEQFF.

The chain has TRBV15 and TRBJ1-2, with D possibly being TRBD1 (5 bases). The CDR3 consists of 14 residues. V gave up 1 base and J gave up 4 bases, with 10 bases separating them. Germline V CDR1 and CDR2: LNHNV, YYDKDF (reference sequence). CDR3 nucleotide sequence: TGTGCCACCAGCAGAGTTACAGGTGCCTATGGCTACACCTTC. It translates to CATSRVTGAYGYTF.

The chain uses TRBV7-9 and TRBJ1-3; 8 bases line up with TRBD1. From germline, CDR1 is SEHNR and CDR2 FQNEAQ (reference sequence). With V trimmed by 5 bases and J by 0 bases, 6 bases remained unmatched. The CDR3 sequence is 16 residues long. DNA of the CDR3: TGTGCCAGCAGCCCTAGAGGACAGGGCTCTGGAAACACCATATATTTT. It yields the protein CASSPRGQGSGNTIYF.

The chain links TRBV11-2 to TRBJ2-7; 7 bases map to TRBD2. V gave up 0 bases and J gave up 1 base; unmatched junction bases: 0. This CDR3 has 14 residues. Germline values: CDR1 SGHAT, CDR2 FQNNGV. The CDR3 DNA is TGTGCCAGCAGCTTAGAAGCGGGGTCCTACGAGCAGTACTTC. Its translation is CASSLEAGSYEQYF.

The chain employs TRBV7-8 and TRBJ1-1, with a weak D call TRBD1 (5 bases). The CDR3 runs to 14 residues. V lost 4 bases to trimming and J lost 3 bases, with 12 bases between them. CDR1 and CDR2 from the germline V gene are SGHVS and FQNEAQ. CDR3 loop: CASSYPGGYTEAFF. The CDR3, as DNA: TGTGCCAGCAGCTACCCCGGGGGGTACACTGAAGCTTTCTTT. Based on the CDR3 plus reference TRBV7-8 and TRBJ1-1, the full variable domain is GAGVSQSPRYKVAKRGQDVALRCDPISGHVSLFWYQQALGQGPEFLTYFQNEAQLDKSGLPSDRFFAERPEGSVSTLKIQRTQQEDSAVYLCASSYPGGYTEAFFGQGTRLTVV.

The V and J genes are TRBV7-9 and TRBJ2-1; TRBD1 matches at 9 bases. Germline loops: CDR1 SEHNR, CDR2 FQNEAQ (reference sequence). This CDR3 spans 16 amino acids. The trim removed 5 bases at V and 8 bases at J, leaving 13 bases unmatched. The CDR3 loop reads CASSPPGTGSYHEQFF. CDR3 nucleotide sequence: TGTGCCAGCAGCCCGCCCGGGACAGGGAGTTATCATGAGCAGTTCTTC.

The gene calls are TRBV5-1 and TRBJ2-1; D possibly corresponds to TRBD2 (6 bases). Germline lookup yields CDR1 SGHRS and CDR2 YFSETQ. The CDR3 sequence is 15 residues long. V was pared by 0 bases and J by 7 bases, with 14 bases between. This CDR3 reads CASSLGTTDSNEQFF. The CDR3 region has the DNA TGCGCCAGCAGCTTGGGGACTACAGATTCGAATGAGCAGTTCTTC.

This chain connects TRBV30 to TRBJ2-7; TRBD1 matches at 7 bases. Unmatched junction bases numbered 1, after V lost 2 bases and J lost 6 bases. This CDR3 comprises 11 residues. Germline CDR1 and CDR2: GTSNPN and SVGIG (reference sequence). The CDR3: CAWSSGGEQYF. DNA for the CDR3: TGTGCCTGGAGTTCAGGGGGCGAGCAGTACTTC.

The J gene is TRBJ1-2, the V gene TRBV10-3, with D perhaps matching TRBD1 (5 bases). Trimming took 7 bases from V and 5 from J, leaving 11 bases between them. CDR1 is ENHRY and CDR2 is SYGVKD in the germline V gene. This CDR3 region has 12 residues. The CDR3: CAITLDNYGYTF. In DNA, the CDR3 is TGTGCCATCACTCTGGACAATTATGGCTACACCTTC.